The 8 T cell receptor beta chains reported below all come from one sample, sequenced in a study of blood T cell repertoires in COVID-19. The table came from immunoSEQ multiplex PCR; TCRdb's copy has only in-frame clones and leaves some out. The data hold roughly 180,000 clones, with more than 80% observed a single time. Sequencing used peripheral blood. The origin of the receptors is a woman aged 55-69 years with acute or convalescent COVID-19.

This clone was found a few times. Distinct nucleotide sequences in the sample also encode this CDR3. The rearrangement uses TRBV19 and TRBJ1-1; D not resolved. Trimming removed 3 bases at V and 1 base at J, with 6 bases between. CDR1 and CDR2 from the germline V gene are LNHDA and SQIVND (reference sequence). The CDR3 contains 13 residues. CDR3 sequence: CASSIGRNTEAFF. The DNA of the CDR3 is TGTGCCAGTAGTATCGGTCGGAACACTGAAGCTTTCTTT.

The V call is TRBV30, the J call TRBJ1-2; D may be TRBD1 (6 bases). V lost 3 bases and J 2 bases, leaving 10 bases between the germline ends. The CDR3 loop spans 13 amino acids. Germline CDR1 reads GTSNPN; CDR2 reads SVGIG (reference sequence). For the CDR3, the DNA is TGTGCCTGGAGCCTTACAGGGAACTATGGCTACACCTTC. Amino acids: CAWSLTGNYGYTF.

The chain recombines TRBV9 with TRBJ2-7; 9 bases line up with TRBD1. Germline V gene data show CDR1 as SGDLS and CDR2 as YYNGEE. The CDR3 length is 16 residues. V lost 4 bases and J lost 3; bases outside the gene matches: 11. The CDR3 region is CASSPGWGQGLYEQYF. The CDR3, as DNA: TGTGCCAGCAGCCCCGGTTGGGGACAGGGACTCTACGAGCAGTACTTC. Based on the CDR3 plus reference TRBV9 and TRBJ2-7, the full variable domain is DSGVTQTPKHLITATGQRVTLRCSPRSGDLSVYWYQQSLDQGLQFLIQYYNGEERAKGNILERFSAQQFPDLHSELNLSSLELGDSALYFCASSPGWGQGLYEQYFGPGTRLTVT.

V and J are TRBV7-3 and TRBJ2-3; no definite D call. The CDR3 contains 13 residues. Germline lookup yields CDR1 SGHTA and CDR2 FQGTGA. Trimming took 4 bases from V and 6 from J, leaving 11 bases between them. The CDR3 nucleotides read TGTGCCAGCAGCTATTCGGGTTCCGATACGCAGTATTTT. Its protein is CASSYSGSDTQYF.

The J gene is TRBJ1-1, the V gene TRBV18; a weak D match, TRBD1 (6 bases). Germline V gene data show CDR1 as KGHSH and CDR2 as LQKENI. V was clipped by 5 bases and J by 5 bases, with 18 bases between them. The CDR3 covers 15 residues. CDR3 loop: CASSSTGKENTEAFF. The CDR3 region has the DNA TGTGCCAGCTCATCAACAGGGAAGGAGAATACTGAAGCTTTCTTT.

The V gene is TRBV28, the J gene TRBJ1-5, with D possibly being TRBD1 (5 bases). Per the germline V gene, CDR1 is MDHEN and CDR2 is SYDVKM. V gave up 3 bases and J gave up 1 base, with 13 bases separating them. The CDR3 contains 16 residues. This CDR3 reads CASSFGGAGSNQPQHF. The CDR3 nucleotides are TGTGCCAGCAGTTTTGGAGGGGCGGGGAGCAATCAGCCCCAGCATTTT.

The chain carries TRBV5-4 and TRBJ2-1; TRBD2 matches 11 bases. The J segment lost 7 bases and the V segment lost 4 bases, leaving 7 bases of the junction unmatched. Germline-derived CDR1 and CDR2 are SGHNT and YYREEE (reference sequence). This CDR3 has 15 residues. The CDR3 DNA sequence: TGTGCCAGCAGCAAGGGACTAGCGGTTAGTAATGAGCAGTTCTTC. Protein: CASSKGLAVSNEQFF. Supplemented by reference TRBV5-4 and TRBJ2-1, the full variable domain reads ETGVTQSPTHLIKTRGQQVTLRCSSQSGHNTVSWYQQALGQGPQFIFQYYREEENGRGNFPPRFSGLQFPNYSSELNVNALELDDSALYLCASSKGLAVSNEQFFGPGTRLTVL.

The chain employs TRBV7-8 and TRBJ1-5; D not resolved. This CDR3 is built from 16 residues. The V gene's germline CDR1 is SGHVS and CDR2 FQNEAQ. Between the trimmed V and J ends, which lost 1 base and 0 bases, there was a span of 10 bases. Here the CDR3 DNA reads TGTGCCAGCAGCTTAGGGGGAGTATATAGCAATCAGCCCCAGCATTTT. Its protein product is CASSLGGVYSNQPQHF.